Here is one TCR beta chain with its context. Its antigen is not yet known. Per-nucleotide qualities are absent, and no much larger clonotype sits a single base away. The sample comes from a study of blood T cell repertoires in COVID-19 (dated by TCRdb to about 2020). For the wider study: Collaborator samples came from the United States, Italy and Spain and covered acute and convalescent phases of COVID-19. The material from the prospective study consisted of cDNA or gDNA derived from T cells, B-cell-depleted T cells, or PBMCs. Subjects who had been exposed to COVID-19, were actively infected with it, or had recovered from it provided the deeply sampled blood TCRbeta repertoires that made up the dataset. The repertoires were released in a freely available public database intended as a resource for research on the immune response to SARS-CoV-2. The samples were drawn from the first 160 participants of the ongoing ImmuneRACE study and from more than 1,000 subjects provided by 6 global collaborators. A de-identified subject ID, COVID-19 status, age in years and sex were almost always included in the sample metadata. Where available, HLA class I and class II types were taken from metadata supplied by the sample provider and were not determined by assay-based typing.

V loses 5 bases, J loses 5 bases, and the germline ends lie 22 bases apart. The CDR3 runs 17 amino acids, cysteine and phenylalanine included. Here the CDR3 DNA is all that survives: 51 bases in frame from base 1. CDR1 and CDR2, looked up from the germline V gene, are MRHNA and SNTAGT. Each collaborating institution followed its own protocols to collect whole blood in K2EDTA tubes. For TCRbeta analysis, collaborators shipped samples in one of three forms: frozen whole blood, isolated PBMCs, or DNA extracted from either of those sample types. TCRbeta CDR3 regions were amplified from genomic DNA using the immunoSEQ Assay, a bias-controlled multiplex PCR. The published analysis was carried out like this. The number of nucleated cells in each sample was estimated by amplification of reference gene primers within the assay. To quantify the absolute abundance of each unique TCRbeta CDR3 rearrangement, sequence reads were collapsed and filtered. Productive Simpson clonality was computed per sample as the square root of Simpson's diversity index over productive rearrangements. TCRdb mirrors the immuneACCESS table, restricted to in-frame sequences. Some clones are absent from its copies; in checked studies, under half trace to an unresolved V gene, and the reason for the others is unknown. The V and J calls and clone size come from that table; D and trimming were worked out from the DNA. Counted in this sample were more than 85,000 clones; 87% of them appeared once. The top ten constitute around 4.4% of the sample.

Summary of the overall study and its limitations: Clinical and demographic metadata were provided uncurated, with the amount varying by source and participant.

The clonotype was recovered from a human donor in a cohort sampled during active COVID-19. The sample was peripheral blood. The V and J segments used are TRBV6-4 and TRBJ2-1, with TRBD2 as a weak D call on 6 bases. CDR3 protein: CASSPQSTGWGDNEQFF. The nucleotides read TGTGCCAGCAGTCCTCAGTCTACGGGTTGGGGGGACAATGAGCAGTTCTTC.